This T cell receptor (beta chain) emerged from a study of identical twins. Study-wide results and caveats: A lower insertion count was a feature of abundant cord blood beta clonotypes, with no such feature in memory repertoires. Sequences that were out-of-frame, alpha and twin-shared displayed an excess of low generation probability. Twins' excess sharing was less marked for out-of-frame beta sequences.

The V segment lost 2 bases and the J segment 6 bases; nucleotides outside the gene matches: 11. Germline CDR1 is SGHRS and CDR2 is YFSETQ. This CDR3 has 16 amino acids. On this clonotype: What it recognizes is unknown.

A universal primer site was created by template switching, with the cDNA bearing unique molecular identifiers. TCRdb processed the 5' RACE reads anew with MiXCR; each CDR3 protein has one entry. The sample holds roughly 470,000 distinct CDR3 sequences; around an eighth are singletons and the top ten take approximately 0.9%. This sample also belongs to another study, concerning yellow fever vaccine responses in identical twins.

The chain employs TRBV5-1 and TRBJ2-3, with 8 bases aligning to TRBD2. The TCR was taken from a young woman in good health. The sample comprised CD4+ T cells sorted from blood. In DNA, the CDR3 is TGCGCCAGCAGCTTTATGCTAGCGGGTCAGGGGGATACGCAGTATTTT. This codes for CASSFMLAGQGDTQYF.